Detailed here is one T cell receptor (beta chain). Its antigen is not known. One end of the junction is discordant with germline, which a read error may explain. The sorted Tregs were CD4+CD25+CD127-/low cells. Semi-nested PCR with Nested Universal Primer A followed constant-region reverse priming of full-length variable regions. MiXCR, run by TCRdb on the 5' RACE reads, gives a single entry per CDR3 protein. This sample yields over 9,500 distinct CDR3 sequences, of which 27% are seen a single time; around 3.1% belongs to the top ten. Overall study findings and caveats: Whole repertoires were not studied in the larger cohort, only one V-J beta rearrangement. In terms of TCR gene usage, tumor memory CD4+ T cells clustered together with blood and lymph node memory CD4+ cells, as well as with lymph node naive CD4+ cells.

The sequencing input was Tregs sorted from a lymph node. The TCR was taken from a female donor with breast cancer.

The CDR3 sequence: CASSDIAGAAYNEQFF. In nucleotides, the CDR3 is TGCGCCAGCAGTGATATAGCGGGGGCCGCCTACAATGAGCAGTTCTTC. The V and J genes are TRBV11-1 and TRBJ2-1, with 9 bases that match TRBD2. This CDR3 is built from 16 residues. Germline CDR1 is SGHAT and CDR2 is FQDESV (reference sequence).